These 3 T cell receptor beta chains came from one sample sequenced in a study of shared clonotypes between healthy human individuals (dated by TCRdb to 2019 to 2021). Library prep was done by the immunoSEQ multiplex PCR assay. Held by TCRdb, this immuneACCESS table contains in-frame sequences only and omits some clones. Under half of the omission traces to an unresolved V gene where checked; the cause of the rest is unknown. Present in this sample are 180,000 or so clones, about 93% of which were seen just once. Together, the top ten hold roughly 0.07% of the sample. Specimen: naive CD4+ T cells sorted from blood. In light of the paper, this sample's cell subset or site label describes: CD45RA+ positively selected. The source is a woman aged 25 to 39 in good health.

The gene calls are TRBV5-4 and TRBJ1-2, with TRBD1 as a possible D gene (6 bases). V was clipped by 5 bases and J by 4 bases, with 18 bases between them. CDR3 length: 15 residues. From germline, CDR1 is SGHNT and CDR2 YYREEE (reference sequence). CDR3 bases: TGTGCCAGCAGTAGGGGGGCGGAACGAGGCTATGGCTACACCTTC. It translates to CASSRGAERGYGYTF.

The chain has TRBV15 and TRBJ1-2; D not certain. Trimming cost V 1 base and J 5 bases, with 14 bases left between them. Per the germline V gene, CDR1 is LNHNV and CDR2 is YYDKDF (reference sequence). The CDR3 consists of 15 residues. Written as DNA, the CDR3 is TGTGCCACCAGCAGAGTTGGGGTACGTTCATATGGCTACACCTTC. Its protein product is CATSRVGVRSYGYTF.

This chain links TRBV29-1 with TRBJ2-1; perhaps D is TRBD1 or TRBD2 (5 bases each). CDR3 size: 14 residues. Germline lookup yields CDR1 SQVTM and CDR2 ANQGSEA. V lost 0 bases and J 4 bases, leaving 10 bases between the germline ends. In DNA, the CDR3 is TGCAGCGTTGAAGAAGGGGAGAGGTACAATGAGCAGTTCTTC. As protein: CSVEEGERYNEQFF.